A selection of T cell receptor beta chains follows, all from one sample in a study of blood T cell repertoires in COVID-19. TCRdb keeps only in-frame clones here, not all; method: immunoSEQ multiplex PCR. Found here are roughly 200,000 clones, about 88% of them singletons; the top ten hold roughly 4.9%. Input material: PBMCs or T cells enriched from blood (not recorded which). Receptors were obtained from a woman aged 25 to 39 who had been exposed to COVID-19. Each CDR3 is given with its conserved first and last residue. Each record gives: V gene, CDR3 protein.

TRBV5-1,CASSIGQGGIGKLFF
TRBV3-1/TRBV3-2,CASSRPGRGSYEQYF
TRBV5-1,CASERWTGSTDTQYF
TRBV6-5,CASSFSPADSYNEQFF
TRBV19,CARRGTGLYEQYF
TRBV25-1,CASSPRAGLNWDEQYF
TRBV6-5,CASGGRNQPQHF
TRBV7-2,CASRLKGVSFYGYTF
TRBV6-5,CASSYSTGTEEKLFF
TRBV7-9,CASSLGQGPTHEQYF
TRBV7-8,CASSLGPGSHNEQFF
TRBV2,CASKDRENSPLHF
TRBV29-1,CSVPPGQGVMSGYTF
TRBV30,CAWTDRGNYGYTF
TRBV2,CASSLLIAGVVF
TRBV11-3,CASSLVSRGRVAQYF
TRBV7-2,CASSLGQSLIEAFF
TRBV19,CASGEQGAGGYTF
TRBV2,CASSAQGYEQYF
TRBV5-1,CASSFGQPPQNEKLFF
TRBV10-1,CAGNRQPPYNSPLHF
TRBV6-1,CASSERRGGGNTIYF
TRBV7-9,CASSLLGENTEAFF
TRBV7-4,CASSLPSARLARETQYF
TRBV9,CASSVAGDSYNEQFF
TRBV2,CASSEGLAGPYQPQHF
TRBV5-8,CASSLARTSGGYNEQFF
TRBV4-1,CASGASPAGYTF
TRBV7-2,CASRPTAGGFNEQFF
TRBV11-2,CASSLGRGLGEQYF
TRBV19,CASSSTGWTEAFF
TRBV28,CASRRTEGEAFF
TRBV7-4,CASSFRTGYTGELFF
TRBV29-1,CSVVRTDNEKLFF
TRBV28,CASRLQQGYSNQPQHF
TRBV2,CASSGQGTARYSNQPQHF
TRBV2,CASSGGLAVNEQFF
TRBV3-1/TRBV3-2,CASSQGAGSYEQYF
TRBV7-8,CASSLSLTGGSTDNEKLFF
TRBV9,CASGRGRDTEAFF
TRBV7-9,CASSAPGDNQPQHF
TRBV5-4,CASSLEGQGAAEKLFF